This T cell receptor beta chain was sequenced for a study of T cells in localized non-small cell lung cancer (dated by TCRdb to 2018 to 2020). With regard to the full study: Comparing tumors with uninvolved tumor-adjacent lungs, the study looked at the T cell repertoires of roughly 250 patients with early-stage NSCLC. The cohort comprised roughly 220 treatment-naïve NSCLC patients with resected, localized lung tumors. The mean age of the NSCLC patients was roughly 70 years, with 120 to 150 men and around 100 women.

Concerning this clone itself: Its cognate antigen has yet to be identified. The input lacks base qualities; no much larger clone sits a single base away.

At diagnosis, tumor, uninvolved tumor-adjacent lung and peripheral blood were collected and then preserved as a mix of FFPE and fresh-frozen material. For TCR repertoire profiling, the blood samples were analyzed as peripheral blood mononuclear cells. General conclusions and limits of the study: Uninvolved tumor-adjacent lung showed the highest T cell clonality, higher than tumor, which suggests more focused antigenic responses in the uninvolved tumor-adjacent lung. Higher T cell density in blood was associated with longer overall survival, whereas higher clonality in adjacent lung was associated with shorter survival. Because the study design was exploratory, TCR variables were selected using unadjusted p-values without false-discovery rate correction. Multi-region tumor sequencing was not performed, so intratumor heterogeneity could not be excluded. Of the top 100 tumor clones, a median of approximately 60 were detected in paired uninvolved adjacent lung; 28 were also among that lung's top 100.

TCR beta CDR3 regions were sequenced from DNA using the immunoSEQ Assay. The published analysis was carried out like this. To compute T cell density, TCR beta template counts were normalized to usable DNA, which was estimated by amplifying housekeeping genes. Richness was estimated with the preseqR package, extrapolating to 400,000 templates for PBMC samples and 120,000 templates for tissue samples. Clonality was taken to be one minus Pielou's evenness. Differential abundance testing on productive amino-acid clonotypes, with a minimum total count of 5 and an alpha of 0.1, was used to identify tissue-enriched TCRs. The Jaccard Index and the Morisita Overlap Index were used to measure how much the repertoires overlapped between compartments. GLIPH grouped TCR beta CDR3s together with public tetramer-defined viral CDR3s, and a viral motif had to include at least three viral sequences and also show V-gene enrichment. TCRdb's version of the immuneACCESS table is confined to in-frame rearrangements and falls short of the full clone set. An unresolved V gene accounts for under half of the shortfall where checked; the remainder is of unknown origin. V, J and clone size are taken as reported in that table, and D and trimming were inferred from the DNA itself. The sample includes roughly 34,000 clones, with about 81% observed a single time. The top ten clones comprise about 35% of the sample.

V is pared back by 2 bases and J by 5 bases, with 10 bases lying between the germline termini. The germline V gene sets CDR1 to SGHVS and CDR2 to FNYEAQ. Its CDR3 holds 13 amino acids, cysteine through phenylalanine. The DNA shown is the 39-base CDR3, in frame from base 1. This TCR was sampled from a male donor at least 60 years old with stage II squamous cell lung carcinoma. The specimen comprised peripheral blood, sampled before any cancer treatment. The chain was built from TRBV7-6 and TRBJ2-7; the D segment cannot be called with confidence. The CDR3 in this case is CASSLTPTHEQYF. The bases are TGTGCCAGCAGCTTAACCCCCACCCACGAGCAGTACTTC.